A single T cell receptor (beta chain) is shown here with its context. Its antigen is not yet known. The record has no base qualities; no much larger clone is one base away. TCRbeta CDR3 regions were amplified from genomic DNA using the immunoSEQ Assay, a bias-controlled multiplex PCR. The source study handled its data this way. Nucleated cell counts per sample were estimated from amplification of reference gene primers within the assay. To quantify the absolute abundance of each unique TCRbeta CDR3 rearrangement, sequence reads were collapsed and filtered. For each sample, productive Simpson clonality was calculated as the square root of Simpson's diversity index over productive rearrangements. TCRdb carries this immuneACCESS record with in-frame sequences only. Its versions omit some clonotypes, under half of them owing to an unresolved V gene in the studies checked, with the rest unexplained. The V and J calls and the clone size are those of that table, but D and trimming were determined from the DNA. Across this sample there are roughly 300,000 clones, with about nine tenths seen only once. The top ten hold roughly 10% of the sample.

Participants in the prospective study were enrolled through a virtual design, were aged about 18 to 100 years, and lived in approximately 24 United States geographic areas. In the prospective study, cohorts were assigned on the basis of participant-reported clinical history obtained from a screening survey and a study questionnaire. ImmuneRACE Cohort 3 recovered participants were defined by two consecutive negative NP/OP PCR tests, healthcare professional clearance, or symptom resolution. In the prospective study, whole blood, serum and a nasopharyngeal or oropharyngeal swab were collected from each participant by mobile phlebotomists. Additional blood draws and questionnaires over an approximately 2-month period could optionally be provided by prospective study participants. Before DNA extraction, prospective study blood samples were shipped either frozen or at room temperature. According to the germline V gene (reference sequence), CDR1 reads LGHDT and CDR2 reads YNNKEL. The junction shows trimming of 3 bases on V and 4 bases on J, plus 9 bases between the germline ends. The CDR3, from cysteine to phenylalanine, totals 13 residues. Left in the record is the CDR3 DNA by itself, 39 bases read in frame from the first base.

These data belong to a study of blood T cell repertoires in COVID-19 (dated by TCRdb to 2018 to 2020). Regarding the study in general: Collaborator samples came from the United States, Italy and Spain and covered acute and convalescent phases of COVID-19. The prospective study material was composed of cDNA or gDNA derived from T cells, B-cell-depleted T cells, or PBMCs. Deeply sampled blood TCRbeta repertoires from subjects exposed to, actively infected with, or recovered from COVID-19 were included in the dataset. The repertoires were released in a freely available public database intended as a resource for research on the immune response to SARS-CoV-2. The samples were drawn from two sources: the first 160 participants of the ongoing ImmuneRACE study, and 1,000 to 1,500 subjects contributed by 6 global collaborators. A de-identified subject ID, COVID-19 status, age in years and sex were almost always included in the sample metadata. Where available, HLA class I and class II types were obtained from metadata supplied by the sample provider rather than from assay-based typing. What the authors observed across the whole study: How much clinical and demographic metadata was included differed by source and by participant, and the metadata was provided uncurated.

The V and J segments used are TRBV3-1 (or the pseudogene TRBV3-2) and TRBJ1-2; TRBD1 is a possible D gene, resting on 5 matching bases. Sequenced input: PBMCs or T cells enriched from blood (not recorded which). The clonotype comes from a woman aged 18 to 35 who had recovered from COVID-19. The CDR3 region has the sequence CASSQTDSYGYTF. The DNA sequence is as follows: TGTGCCAGCAGCCAGACCGACAGCTATGGCTACACCTTC.